These 11 T cell receptor beta chains originate from one sample sequenced in a study of blood T cell repertoires in COVID-19. Here immunoSEQ multiplex PCR was the method, and the copy in TCRdb shows in-frame clones only, minus some. The profile shows 80,000 to 100,000 clones, 80% of them singletons. The material sequenced was peripheral blood. The source of these receptors is a woman between 70 and 85 years old with acute or convalescent COVID-19.

CDR3 protein: CASSPSGTSGGDTQYF. CDR3 coding DNA: TGTGCCAGCAGCCCAAGCGGGACTAGCGGGGGTGATACGCAGTATTTT. J is TRBJ2-3 and V is TRBV7-9; 14 nucleotides align to TRBD2. With 5 bases clipped from V and 6 bases from J, the junction kept 7 bases outside the gene matches. The CDR3 has 16 residues. Germline loops: CDR1 SEHNR, CDR2 FQNEAQ (reference sequence).

This rearrangement joins TRBV12-3 or TRBV12-4 to TRBJ1-2; D uncertain. The CDR3 is 13 amino acids. V dropped 3 bases and J dropped 5 bases, with 10 bases sitting between them. The CDR3 sequence is CASSLEGKYGYTF. The CDR3 DNA follows: TGTGCCAGCAGTTTGGAGGGAAAATATGGCTACACCTTC.

The CDR3: CASSQETGETQYF. CDR3 coding DNA: TGTGCCAGCAGCCAAGAGACAGGAGAGACCCAGTACTTC. The chain carries TRBV4-2 and TRBJ2-5, with a tentative D call TRBD1 (6 bases). V dropped 0 bases and J dropped 4 bases, with 6 bases sitting between them. The CDR3 is 13 amino acids. Germline V lookup: CDR1 LGHNA, CDR2 YNFKEQ.

This chain uses TRBV7-3 with TRBJ1-6; D is possibly TRBD1 (6 bases). The CDR3 has 15 amino acids. CDR1 is SGHTA and CDR2 is FQGTGA in the germline V gene. Trimming stripped 3 bases from V and 6 bases from J, with 12 bases between. The DNA of the CDR3 is TGTGCCAGCAGCTTCTCGGGGGGCTCTAATTCACCCCTCCACTTT. Translating gives CASSFSGGSNSPLHF.

The chain links TRBV3-1 (or the pseudogene TRBV3-2) to TRBJ2-1, with TRBD2 identical over 13 bases. This CDR3 spans 16 amino acids. V lost 4 bases to trimming and J lost 3 bases; unmatched junction nucleotides: 3. The V gene's germline CDR1 is LGHDT and CDR2 YNNKEL (reference sequence). The CDR3 protein is CASSPRTSGGYNEQFF. CDR3 coding DNA: TGTGCCAGCAGCCCAAGGACTAGCGGGGGCTACAATGAGCAGTTCTTC.

The chain joins TRBV5-1 to TRBJ2-5; 8 bases map to TRBD1. Germline trimming cut 0 bases from V and 2 bases from J; bases unmatched to any gene: 3. The CDR3 runs 15 residues. The germline V gene has CDR1 SGHRS and CDR2 YFSETQ. CDR3 sequence (DNA): TGCGCCAGCAGCTTGGGGACAGGGTGGCAAGAGACCCAGTACTTC. Translation: CASSLGTGWQETQYF.

The chain carries TRBV30 and TRBJ2-1, with 9 bases identical to TRBD2. Looked up from germline, CDR1 is GTSNPN and CDR2 is SVGIG (reference sequence). Germline trimming cut 2 bases from V and 1 base from J; bases unmatched to any gene: 6. The CDR3 spans 16 residues. The CDR3 spells CAWSRISGSSYNEQFF. Here the CDR3 DNA reads TGTGCCTGGAGTCGCATTAGCGGGAGTTCCTACAATGAGCAGTTCTTC. The complete variable domain, with remaining parts taken from reference TRBV30 and TRBJ2-1, reads SQTIHQWPATLVQPVGSPLSLECTVEGTSNPNLYWYRQAAGRGLQLLFYSVGIGQISSEVPQNLSASRPQDRQFILSSKKLLLSDSGFYLCAWSRISGSSYNEQFFGPGTRLTVL.

This chain joins TRBV27 and TRBJ1-1; 7 bases align to TRBD1. The CDR3 runs to 14 residues. With 2 bases clipped from V and 1 base from J, the junction kept 1 base outside the gene matches. CDR1 is MNHEY, CDR2 SMNVEV, per germline (reference sequence). CDR3 sequence reads: CASSLQGGNTEAFF. DNA of the CDR3: TGTGCCAGCAGTTTACAGGGGGGGAACACTGAAGCTTTCTTT.

The chain is built from TRBV2 and TRBJ2-2; the match to TRBD1 covers 9 bases. Trimming at V came to 3 bases and at J to 4 bases, leaving 9 bases not matched to a gene. CDR1 is SNHLY, CDR2 FYNNEI, per germline. This CDR3 region has 17 residues. CDR3 sequence: CASSEFQGQGATGELFF. The CDR3 region has the DNA TGTGCCAGCAGTGAGTTCCAGGGACAGGGAGCCACCGGGGAGCTGTTTTTT.

In its sample, this clone was seen once. Here the CDR3 DNA reads TGTGCCAGCAGCTTAGGGACAGGGGGGGTAGCTTTCTTT. Protein: CASSLGTGGVAFF. The chain joins TRBV7-6 to TRBJ1-1, with TRBD1 matching 10 bases. The germline V gene encodes CDR1 SGHVS and CDR2 FNYEAQ. V lost 1 base, J lost 10 bases, and 3 bases stayed unmatched. The CDR3 spans 13 residues.

As regards this clone: The identical CDR3 is also encoded by other nucleotide sequences in the sample. This chain links TRBV6-5 with TRBJ1-3, with 9 bases matching TRBD1. The length of the CDR3 is 14 residues. The germline gives CDR1 MNHEY, CDR2 SVGAGI. Losses at the gene ends were 6 bases for V and 4 bases for J; bases not matched to a gene: 4. CDR3 DNA sequence: TGTGCCAGCAGAACCGGGACAGGGGGAAACACCATATATTTT. It yields the protein CASRTGTGGNTIYF.